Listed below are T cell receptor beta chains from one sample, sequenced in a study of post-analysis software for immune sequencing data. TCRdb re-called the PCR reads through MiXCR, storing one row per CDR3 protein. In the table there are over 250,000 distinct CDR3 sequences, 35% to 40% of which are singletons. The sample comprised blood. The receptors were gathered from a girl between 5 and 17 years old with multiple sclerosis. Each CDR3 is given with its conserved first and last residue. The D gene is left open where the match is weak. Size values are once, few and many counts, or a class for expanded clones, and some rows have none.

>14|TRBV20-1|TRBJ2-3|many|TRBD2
TGCAGTGCCGACGGGACTAGCGGGGGTGATACGCAGTATTTT
CSADGTSGGDTQYF
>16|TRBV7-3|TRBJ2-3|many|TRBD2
TGTGCCAGCAGCCGGACTAGCGGGAACCCCCCAGATACGCAGTATTTT
CASSRTSGNPPDTQYF
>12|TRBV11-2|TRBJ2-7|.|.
TGTGCCAGCAGCTTACAGCTGTACGAGCAGTACTTC
CASSLQLYEQYF
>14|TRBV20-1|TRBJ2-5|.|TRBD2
TGCAGTGCTAGACCTGGCGGGAGAGGAGAGACCCAGTACTTC
CSARPGGRGETQYF
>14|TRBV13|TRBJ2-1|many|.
TGTGCCAGCACCCTCGGAACAGGTCACAATGAGCAGTTCTTC
CASTLGTGHNEQFF
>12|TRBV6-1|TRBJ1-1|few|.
TGTGCCACCCACGAGGGATGCACTGAAGCTTTCTTT
CATHEGCTEAFF
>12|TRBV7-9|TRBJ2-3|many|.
TGTGCCAGCAGCCTCTACACAGATACGCAGTATTTT
CASSLYTDTQYF
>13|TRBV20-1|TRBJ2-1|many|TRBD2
TGCAGTGCTACTAGCGGGACCTACAATGAGCAGTTCTTC
CSATSGTYNEQFF
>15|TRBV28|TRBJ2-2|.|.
TGTGCCAGTAATCCGGGATTTTCGAACACCGGGGAGCTGTTTTTT
CASNPGFSNTGELFF
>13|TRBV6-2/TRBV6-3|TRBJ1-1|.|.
TGTGCCAGCAGTTACCGGGGGGGTCGAGAAGCTTTCTTT
CASSYRGGREAFF
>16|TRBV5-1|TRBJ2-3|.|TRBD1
TGCGCCAGCAGCTTCCGTAGGGGGCTTGGCACAGATACGCAGTATTTT
CASSFRRGLGTDTQYF
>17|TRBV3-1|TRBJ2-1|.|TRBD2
TGTGCCAGCAGGGACAGTACTAGCGGGGGGGTCTACAATGAGCAGTTCTTC
CASRDSTSGGVYNEQFF
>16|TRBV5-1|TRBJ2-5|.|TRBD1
TGCGCCAGCAGCCCCTGGGGGACAGAGCGTCGAGAGACCCAGTACTTC
CASSPWGTERRETQYF
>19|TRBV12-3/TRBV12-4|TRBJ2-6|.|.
TGTGCCAGCGGAATACCTTTCCCCGTTAACACTTCTGGGGCCAACGTCCTGACTTTC
CASGIPFPVNTSGANVLTF
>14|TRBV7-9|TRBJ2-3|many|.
TGTGCCAGCAGCTTATTAGCGGGCACAGATACGCAGTATTTT
CASSLLAGTDTQYF
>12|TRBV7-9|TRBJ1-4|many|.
TGTGCCAGCAGCCTAGGGGGAGAAAAACTGTTTTTT
CASSLGGEKLFF
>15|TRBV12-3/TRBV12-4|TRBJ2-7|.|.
TGTGCCAGCAGTTGGAGGCAGGGAACTTTGAACGAGCAGTACTTC
CASSWRQGTLNEQYF
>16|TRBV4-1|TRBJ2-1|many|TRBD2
TGCGCCAGCAGCCAAGAGGGCGATAGCGGGCCCAATGAGCAGTTCTTC
CASSQEGDSGPNEQFF
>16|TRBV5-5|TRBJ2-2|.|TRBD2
TGTGCCAGCAGCTTAGTAGCGGGAGGGTGGACCGGGGAGCTGTTTTTT
CASSLVAGGWTGELFF
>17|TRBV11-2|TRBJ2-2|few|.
TGTGCCAGCAGCTTTCTTTTGAGACAGGAGTGGACCGGGGAGCTGTTTTTT
CASSFLLRQEWTGELFF
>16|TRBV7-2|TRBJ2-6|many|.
TGTGCCAGCTCGAGACAGATGAGCTCTGGGGCCAACGTCCTGACTTTC
CASSRQMSSGANVLTF
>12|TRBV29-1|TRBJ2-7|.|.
TGCAGCGTTGAAGGTAGGGGCTACGAGCAGTACTTC
CSVEGRGYEQYF
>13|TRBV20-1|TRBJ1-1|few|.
TGCAGTGCTTGTCTTGAGGGAGTAACTGAAGCTTTCTTT
CSACLEGVTEAFF
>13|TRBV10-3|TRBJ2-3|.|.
TGTGCCATCAGTGAGGACAGCACAGATACGCAGTATTTT
CAISEDSTDTQYF
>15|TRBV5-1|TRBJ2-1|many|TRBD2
TGCGCCAGCAGCTTGGGGAGCGGGGGGGCCAGGGAGCAGTTCTTC
CASSLGSGGAREQFF
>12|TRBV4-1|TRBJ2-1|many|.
TGCGCCAGCAGCCAAGATCGGGGCGAGCAGTTCTTC
CASSQDRGEQFF
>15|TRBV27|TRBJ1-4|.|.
TGTGCCAGCAGTTTAGGGTCCCCAGAAAATGAAAAACTGTTTTTT
CASSLGSPENEKLFF
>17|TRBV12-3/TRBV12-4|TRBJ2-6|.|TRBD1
TGTGCCAGCAGCAAGGGACAGGGAAATCCTGGGGCCAACGTCCTGACTTTC
CASSKGQGNPGANVLTF
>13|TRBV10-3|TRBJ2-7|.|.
TGTGCCATCAGTGGAGGTGGAGGGGACGAGCAGTACTTC
CAISGGGGDEQYF
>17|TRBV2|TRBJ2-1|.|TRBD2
TGTGCCAGCAGTGTCTTTGGACTAGCGGGAGTAACGGTTGGGCAGTTCTTC
CASSVFGLAGVTVGQFF
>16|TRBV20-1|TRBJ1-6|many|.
TGCAGTGCTAGGAGACAGGAGAGCTCCTATAATTCACCCCTCCACTTT
CSARRQESSYNSPLHF
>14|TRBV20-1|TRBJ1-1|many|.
TGCAGTGCTAGAGATGCCAGGGTGAACACTGAAGCTTTCTTT
CSARDARVNTEAFF
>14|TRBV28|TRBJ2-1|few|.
TGTGCCAGCACCAGACGGGGGGCGGGTAATGAGCAGTTCTTC
CASTRRGAGNEQFF
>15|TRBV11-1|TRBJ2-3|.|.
TGTGCCAGCAGCGCACGTTCCGGCCCCAGGGATACGCAGTATTTT
CASSARSGPRDTQYF
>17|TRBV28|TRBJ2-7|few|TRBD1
TGTGCCAGCAGGACTATTCCGGGACAGGGCCCTCGGAACGAGCAGTACTTC
CASRTIPGQGPRNEQYF
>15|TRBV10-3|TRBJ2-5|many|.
TGTGCCATCAGTGAGACTAGAAGTCGACAAGAGACCCAGTACTTC
CAISETRSRQETQYF
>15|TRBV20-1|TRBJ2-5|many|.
TGCAGTGCGCGGGGCCAGACTCCGACCCCAGAGACCCAGTACTTC
CSARGQTPTPETQYF
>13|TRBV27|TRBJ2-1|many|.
TGTGCCAGCAGTTTAAACAGGGCCCATGAGCAGTTCTTC
CASSLNRAHEQFF
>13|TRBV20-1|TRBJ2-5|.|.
TGCAGTGTAACGGAGTTAGCGGAAGAGACCCAGTACTTC
CSVTELAEETQYF
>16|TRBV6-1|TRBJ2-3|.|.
TGTGCCAGCAGTGAACGGGAAGGGCCCCCCGCAGATACGCAGTATTTT
CASSEREGPPADTQYF
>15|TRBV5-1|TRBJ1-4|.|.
TGCGCCAGCAGCTCTGGATCCTCAACTAATGAAAAACTGTTTTTT
CASSSGSSTNEKLFF
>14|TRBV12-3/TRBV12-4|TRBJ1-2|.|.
TGTGCCAGCAGGCCCGGCAGTAGATTCTATGGCTACACCTTC
CASRPGSRFYGYTF
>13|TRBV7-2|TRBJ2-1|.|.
TGTGCCAGCAGCTTAGCGGTGTACAATGAGCAGTTCTTC
CASSLAVYNEQFF